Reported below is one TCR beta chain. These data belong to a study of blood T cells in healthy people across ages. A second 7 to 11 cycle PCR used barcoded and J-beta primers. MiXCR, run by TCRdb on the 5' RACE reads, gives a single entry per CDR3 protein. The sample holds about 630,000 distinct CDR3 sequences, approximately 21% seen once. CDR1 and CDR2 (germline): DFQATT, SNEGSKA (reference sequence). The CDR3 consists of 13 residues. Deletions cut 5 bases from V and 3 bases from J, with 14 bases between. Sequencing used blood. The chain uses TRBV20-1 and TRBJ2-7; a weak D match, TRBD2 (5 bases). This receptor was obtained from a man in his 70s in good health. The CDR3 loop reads CSASSGTYYEQYF. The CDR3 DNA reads TGCAGTGCTTCATCGGGAACCTACTACGAGCAGTACTTC.